The clone carrying this T cell receptor (beta chain) was counted only a few times. Germline V CDR1 and CDR2: SGHAT, FQNNGV. The CDR3 loop spans 16 amino acids. The V end lost 6 bases, the J end lost 2 bases, and 17 bases lay between the germline ends. Unique molecular identifiers were used to barcode this TCRbeta library. TCRdb analysed the PCR reads with MiXCR anew, one entry per CDR3 protein. The data show 300,000 or so distinct CDR3 sequences, roughly 9.5% seen once. This record comes from a study of T-cell reconstitution after alpha-beta-depleted transplantation in children. Sample: PBMCs from the stem cell graft donor, taken from the stem cell graft. The J gene is TRBJ2-1, the V gene TRBV11-2; D is perhaps TRBD1 (7 bases). The clonotype originates from a human donor who donated a stem cell graft to a child with SCID. CDR3: CASSLPPGGPYNEQFF. Written as DNA, the CDR3 is TGTGCCAGCAGTTTACCCCCAGGGGGGCCCTACAATGAGCAGTTCTTC.